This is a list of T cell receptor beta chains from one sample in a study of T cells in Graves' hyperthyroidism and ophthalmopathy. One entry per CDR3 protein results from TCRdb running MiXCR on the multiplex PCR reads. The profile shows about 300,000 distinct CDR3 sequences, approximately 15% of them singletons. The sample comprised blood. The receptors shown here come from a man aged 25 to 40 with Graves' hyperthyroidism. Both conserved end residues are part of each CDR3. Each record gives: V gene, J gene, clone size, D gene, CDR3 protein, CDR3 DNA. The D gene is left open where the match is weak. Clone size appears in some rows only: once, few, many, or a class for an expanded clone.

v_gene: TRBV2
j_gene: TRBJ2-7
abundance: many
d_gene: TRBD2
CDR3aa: CASRTGTSGTYEQYF
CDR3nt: TGTGCCAGCAGGACCGGGACTAGCGGGACCTACGAGCAGTACTTC

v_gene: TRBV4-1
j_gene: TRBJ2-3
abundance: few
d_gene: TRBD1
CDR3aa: CASSLSRGTASDTQYF
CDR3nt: TGCGCCAGCAGCCTAAGTAGAGGGACAGCCTCAGATACGCAGTATTTT

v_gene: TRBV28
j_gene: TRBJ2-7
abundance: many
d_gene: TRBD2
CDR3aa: CASSLALAVHPYEQYF
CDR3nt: TGTGCCAGCAGTTTAGCCCTAGCGGTACACCCCTACGAGCAGTACTTC

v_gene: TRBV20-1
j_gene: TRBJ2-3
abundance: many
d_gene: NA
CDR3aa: CSARVDFSRTDTQYF
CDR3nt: TGCAGTGCTAGAGTCGACTTCTCCCGCACAGATACGCAGTATTTT

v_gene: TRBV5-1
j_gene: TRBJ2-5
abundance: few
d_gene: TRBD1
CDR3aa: CASSQQGASETQYF
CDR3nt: TGCGCCAGCAGTCAACAGGGGGCATCAGAGACCCAGTACTTC

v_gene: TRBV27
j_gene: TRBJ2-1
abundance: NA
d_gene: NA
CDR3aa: CASSLGTGPTYNEQFF
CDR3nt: TGTGCCAGCAGCCTGGGCACCGGGCCGACCTACAATGAGCAGTTCTTC

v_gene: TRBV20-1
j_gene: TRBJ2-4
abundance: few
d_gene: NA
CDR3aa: CSARDQQRAKNIQYF
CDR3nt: TGCAGTGCTAGAGATCAGCAAAGGGCCAAAAACATTCAGTACTTC

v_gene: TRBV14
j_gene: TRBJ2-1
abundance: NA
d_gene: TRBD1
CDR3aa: CASRQQGANEQFF
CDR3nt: TGTGCCAGCAGGCAACAGGGGGCCAATGAGCAGTTCTTC

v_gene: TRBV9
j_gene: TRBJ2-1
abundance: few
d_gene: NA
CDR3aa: CASSVGLSSYNEQFF
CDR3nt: TGTGCCAGCAGCGTAGGGCTGAGCTCCTACAATGAGCAGTTCTTC

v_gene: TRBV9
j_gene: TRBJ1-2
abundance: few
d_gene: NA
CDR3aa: CASSAVSYGYTF
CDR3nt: TGTGCCAGCAGCGCTGTTTCCTATGGCTACACCTTC

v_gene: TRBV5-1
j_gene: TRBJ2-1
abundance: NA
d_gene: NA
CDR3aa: CASSPPGGGASYNEQFF
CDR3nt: TGCGCCAGCAGCCCACCTGGGGGCGGGGCCTCCTACAATGAGCAGTTCTTC

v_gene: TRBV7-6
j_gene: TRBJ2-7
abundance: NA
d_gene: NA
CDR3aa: CASSSGYRVGEQYF
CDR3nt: TGTGCCAGCAGCTCGGGGTACAGGGTCGGGGAGCAGTACTTC

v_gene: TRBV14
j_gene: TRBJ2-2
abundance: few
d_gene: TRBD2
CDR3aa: CASSQDATSGTHGGELFF
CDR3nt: TGTGCCAGCAGCCAAGATGCGACTAGCGGGACCCACGGGGGGGAGCTGTTTTTT

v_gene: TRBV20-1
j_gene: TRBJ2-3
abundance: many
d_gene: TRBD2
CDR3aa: CSASPGLAGTDTQYF
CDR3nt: TGCAGTGCTAGCCCGGGACTAGCGGGCACAGATACGCAGTATTTT

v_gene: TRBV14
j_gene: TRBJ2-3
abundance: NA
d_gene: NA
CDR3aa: CASSQAPLAQYF
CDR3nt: TGTGCCAGCAGCCAAGCTCCTCTCGCGCAGTATTTT

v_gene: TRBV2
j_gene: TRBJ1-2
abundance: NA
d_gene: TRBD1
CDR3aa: CARGVGQGAGNYGYTF
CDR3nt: TGTGCCAGGGGGGTGGGACAGGGGGCGGGAAACTATGGCTACACCTTC

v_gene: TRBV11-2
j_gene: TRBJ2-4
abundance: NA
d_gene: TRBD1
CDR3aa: CASSRTGSENIQYF
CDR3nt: TGTGCCAGCAGCCGGACAGGGAGTGAAAACATTCAGTACTTC

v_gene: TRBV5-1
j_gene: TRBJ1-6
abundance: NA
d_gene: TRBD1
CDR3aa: CASSPGTGDNSPLHF
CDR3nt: TGCGCCAGCAGTCCCGGGACAGGGGATAATTCACCCCTCCACTTT

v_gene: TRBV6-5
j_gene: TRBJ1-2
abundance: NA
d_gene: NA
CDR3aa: CASGWEGGYTF
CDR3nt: TGTGCCAGCGGTTGGGAAGGAGGCTACACCTTC

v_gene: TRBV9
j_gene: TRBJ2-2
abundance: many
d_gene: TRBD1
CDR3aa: CASSRAQGAGELFF
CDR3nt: TGTGCCAGCAGCCGGGCTCAGGGGGCCGGGGAGCTGTTTTTT

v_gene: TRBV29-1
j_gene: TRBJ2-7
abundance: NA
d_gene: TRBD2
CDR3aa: CSVQTSGEGYEQYF
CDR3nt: TGCAGCGTCCAGACTAGCGGGGAGGGGTACGAGCAGTACTTC

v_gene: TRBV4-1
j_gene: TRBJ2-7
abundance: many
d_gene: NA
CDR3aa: CASSQAPEGYEQYF
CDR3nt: TGCGCCAGCAGCCAAGCCCCGGAAGGTTACGAGCAGTACTTC

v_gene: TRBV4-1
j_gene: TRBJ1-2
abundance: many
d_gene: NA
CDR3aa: CASSQEGQLYGYTF
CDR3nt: TGCGCCAGCAGCCAAGAAGGGCAGCTCTATGGCTACACCTTC

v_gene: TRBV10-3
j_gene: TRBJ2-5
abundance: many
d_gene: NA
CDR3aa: CAIGRPQETQYF
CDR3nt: TGTGCCATCGGACGGCCCCAAGAGACCCAGTACTTC

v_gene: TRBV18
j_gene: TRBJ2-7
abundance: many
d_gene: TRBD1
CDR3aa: CASSGRDRPSYEQYF
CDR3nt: TGTGCCAGCTCAGGCCGGGACAGGCCCTCCTACGAGCAGTACTTC

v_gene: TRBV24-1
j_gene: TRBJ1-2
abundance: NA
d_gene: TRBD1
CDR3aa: CATSDFGQGDYGYTF
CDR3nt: TGTGCCACCAGTGATTTTGGACAGGGGGACTATGGCTACACCTTC

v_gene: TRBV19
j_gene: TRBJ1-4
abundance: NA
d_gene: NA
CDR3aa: CASRGTAGTNEKLFF
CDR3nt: TGTGCCAGTAGAGGGACGGCCGGTACTAATGAAAAACTGTTTTTT

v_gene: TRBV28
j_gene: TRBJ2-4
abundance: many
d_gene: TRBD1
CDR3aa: CASSLQGALAKNIQYF
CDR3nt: TGTGCCAGCAGTTTGCAGGGGGCGCTGGCCAAAAACATTCAGTACTTC

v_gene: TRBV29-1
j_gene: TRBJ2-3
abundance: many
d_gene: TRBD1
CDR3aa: CSGGQAGDTQYF
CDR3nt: TGCAGCGGAGGACAGGCGGGAGATACGCAGTATTTT

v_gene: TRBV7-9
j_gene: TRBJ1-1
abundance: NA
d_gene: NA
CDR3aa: CASSSPGSGGDTEAFF
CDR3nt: TGTGCCAGCAGCTCACCCGGGTCTGGAGGGGACACTGAAGCTTTCTTT

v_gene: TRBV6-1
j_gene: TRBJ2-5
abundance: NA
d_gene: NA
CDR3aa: CASSESIEWETQYF
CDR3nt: TGTGCCAGCAGTGAGTCGATAGAGTGGGAGACCCAGTACTTC

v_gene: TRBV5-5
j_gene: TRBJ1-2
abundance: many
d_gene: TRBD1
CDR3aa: CASSMTGGDYGYTF
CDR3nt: TGTGCCAGCAGCATGACAGGGGGCGACTATGGCTACACCTTC

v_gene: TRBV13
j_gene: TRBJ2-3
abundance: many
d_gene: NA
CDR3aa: CASSLGRMGGTDTQYF
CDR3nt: TGTGCCAGCAGCTTAGGTCGCATGGGCGGCACAGATACGCAGTATTTT

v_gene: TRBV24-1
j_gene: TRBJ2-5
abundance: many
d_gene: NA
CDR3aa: CATSDTRQAGGETQYF
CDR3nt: TGTGCCACCAGTGATACCCGACAGGCCGGAGGGGAGACCCAGTACTTC

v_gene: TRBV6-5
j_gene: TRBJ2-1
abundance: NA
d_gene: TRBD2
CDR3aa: CASSYSFRGRTEQFF
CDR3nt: TGTGCCAGCAGTTACTCGTTTCGCGGGAGAACAGAACAGTTCTTC